This is a list of T cell receptor beta chains from one sample in a study of T cells in Graves' hyperthyroidism and ophthalmopathy. MiXCR was run by TCRdb on the multiplex PCR reads, yielding one entry per CDR3 protein. Among about 600,000 distinct CDR3 sequences listed, 16% were seen once. Sequencing was done on a sample of blood. The receptors were sampled from a woman aged 40-49 years with Graves' ophthalmopathy. CDR3s include the opening cysteine and the closing phenylalanine or tryptophan. Each record gives: V gene, D gene, clone size, J gene, CDR3 protein, CDR3 DNA. D genes are given only for firm matches. Only some rows state a clone size, as once, few, many or a class for expanded clones.

TRBV2	.	many	TRBJ1-1	CAGSEGGVRAEAFF	TGTGCCGGCAGTGAAGGGGGGGTAAGGGCTGAAGCTTTCTTT
TRBV7-2	.	.	TRBJ1-1	CASSLSHMTVNTEAFF	TGTGCCAGCAGCTTATCCCACATGACGGTGAACACTGAAGCTTTCTTT
TRBV29-1	.	.	TRBJ2-7	CSVRGLNEQYF	TGCAGCGTGAGGGGGTTGAACGAGCAGTACTTC
TRBV3-1	.	many	TRBJ2-3	CASSQAGISTDTQYF	TGTGCCAGCAGCCAAGCCGGAATAAGCACAGATACGCAGTATTTT
TRBV12-3/TRBV12-4	TRBD2	.	TRBJ2-7	CASSGWTSGSYEQYF	TGTGCCAGCAGTGGGTGGACTAGCGGGAGTTACGAGCAGTACTTC
TRBV6-1	.	few	TRBJ1-5	CATWDGQNQPQHF	TGTGCCACATGGGACGGCCAAAATCAGCCCCAGCATTTT
TRBV7-3	.	.	TRBJ2-3	CASSLTEAVKQYF	TGTGCCAGCAGCTTAACGGAAGCGGTAAAGCAGTATTTT
TRBV12-3/TRBV12-4	.	.	TRBJ2-2	CASRPIKGRVTGELFF	TGTGCCAGCAGACCCATTAAGGGGCGGGTCACCGGGGAGCTGTTTTTT
TRBV7-2	.	few	TRBJ2-7	CASSLVLKTYEQYF	TGTGCCAGCAGCTTAGTGCTGAAAACCTACGAGCAGTACTTC
TRBV27	.	.	TRBJ2-1	CASSLGGGTMRQFF	TGTGCCAGCAGTTTGGGCGGAGGGACAATGAGGCAGTTCTTC
TRBV4-1	.	.	TRBJ2-4	CASSQESGLANIQYF	TGCGCCAGCAGCCAAGAAAGCGGGCTAGCGAACATTCAGTACTTC
TRBV6-6	TRBD1	many	TRBJ2-5	CASSYSGTGGGETQYF	TGTGCCAGCAGTTACTCCGGGACAGGGGGCGGAGAGACCCAGTACTTC
TRBV12-3/TRBV12-4	.	many	TRBJ2-1	CASSLTADNEQFF	TGTGCCAGCAGTTTAACGGCAGACAATGAGCAGTTCTTC
TRBV7-9	TRBD1	.	TRBJ2-1	CASSSPGTAYNEQFF	TGTGCCAGCAGCTCACCCGGGACAGCCTACAATGAGCAGTTCTTC
TRBV28	TRBD2	many	TRBJ2-5	CASTGRAIAGVRETQYF	TGTGCCAGCACGGGGAGGGCCATAGCGGGAGTTCGAGAGACCCAGTACTTC
TRBV11-1	TRBD2	.	TRBJ2-5	CASSVGLAGRKETQYF	TGTGCCAGCAGCGTAGGACTAGCGGGGAGAAAAGAGACCCAGTACTTC
TRBV11-3	TRBD2	many	TRBJ2-2	CASSPRGPGLAGTGELFF	TGTGCCAGCAGCCCGAGGGGGCCTGGACTAGCGGGCACCGGGGAGCTGTTTTTT
TRBV2	.	.	TRBJ2-6	CASSTRKASGANVLTF	TGTGCCAGCAGTACCCGCAAAGCTTCTGGGGCCAACGTCCTGACTTTC
TRBV19	.	few	TRBJ2-5	CASSIRRQQETQYF	TGTGCCAGTAGTATTCGCCGTCAACAAGAGACCCAGTACTTC
TRBV18	TRBD2	many	TRBJ2-1	CASSPGLAGGPNEQFF	TGTGCCAGCTCACCGGGGCTAGCGGGGGGGCCCAATGAGCAGTTCTTC
TRBV5-1	TRBD1	.	TRBJ1-6	CASSAGQGLGSPLHF	TGCGCCAGCAGCGCTGGACAGGGGCTTGGATCACCCCTCCACTTT
TRBV2	TRBD2	.	TRBJ2-3	CASKGTSGPDTQYF	TGTGCCAGCAAAGGGACTAGCGGGCCGGATACGCAGTATTTT
TRBV12-3/TRBV12-4	.	.	TRBJ2-3	CASSLSATHTDTQYF	TGTGCCAGCAGTTTATCAGCTACTCACACAGATACGCAGTATTTT
TRBV4-1	.	few	TRBJ1-3	CASSQIQVFSGNTIYF	TGCGCCAGCAGCCAAATACAGGTATTCTCTGGAAACACCATATATTTT
TRBV11-3	.	many	TRBJ2-1	CASSLRESEQFF	TGTGCCAGCAGCTTAAGGGAGAGTGAGCAGTTCTTC
TRBV7-9	TRBD2	few	TRBJ2-3	CASSPPLAGGYDTQYF	TGTGCCAGCAGCCCCCCCCTAGCGGGAGGTTACGATACGCAGTATTTT
TRBV30	TRBD1	many	TRBJ2-7	CAWSRQGLDYEQYF	TGTGCCTGGAGTCGACAGGGTCTGGACTACGAGCAGTACTTC
TRBV6-1	.	.	TRBJ2-5	CASSDRAAGRETQYF	TGTGCCAGCAGTGATAGGGCCGCGGGAAGGGAGACCCAGTACTTC
TRBV7-9	.	many	TRBJ1-1	CASTSRLTEAFF	TGTGCCAGCACCTCTCGACTCACTGAAGCTTTCTTT
TRBV11-2	TRBD1	many	TRBJ1-2	CASSLAGGAYGYTF	TGTGCCAGCAGCTTAGCAGGGGGCGCCTATGGCTACACCTTC
TRBV7-2	TRBD2	.	TRBJ2-1	CASSHGLAAYNEQFF	TGTGCCAGCAGCCACGGACTAGCGGCCTACAATGAGCAGTTCTTC
TRBV28	TRBD1	once	TRBJ2-7	CASERGTGGNEQYF	TGTGCCAGTGAAAGGGGGACAGGGGGCAACGAGCAGTACTTC
TRBV6-2/TRBV6-3	.	.	TRBJ2-3	CASTRLSGATDTQYF	TGTGCCAGCACACGTCTTTCGGGAGCTACAGATACGCAGTATTTT
TRBV14	.	few	TRBJ1-5	CARPQTGSNQPQHF	TGTGCCAGGCCCCAAACGGGGAGCAATCAGCCCCAGCATTTT
TRBV20-1	.	few	TRBJ2-2	CSRVGGSTGELFF	TGCAGTCGGGTCGGGGGTTCCACCGGGGAGCTGTTTTTT
TRBV19	.	.	TRBJ2-1	CATRTANEQFF	TGTGCCACCAGGACTGCCAATGAGCAGTTCTTC
TRBV3-1	.	few	TRBJ1-1	CASSQLRGGEAFF	TGTGCCAGCAGCCAACTTAGGGGGGGCGAAGCTTTCTTT
TRBV30	.	many	TRBJ2-1	CAWEGRFEQFF	TGTGCCTGGGAGGGGAGGTTCGAGCAGTTCTTC
TRBV28	TRBD1	.	TRBJ2-7	CASSFRTGGEQYF	TGTGCCAGCAGTTTTAGGACAGGAGGCGAGCAGTACTTC
TRBV19	TRBD1	.	TRBJ1-1	CASSMSGGAPEAFF	TGTGCCAGTAGTATGTCAGGGGGCGCACCTGAAGCTTTCTTT
TRBV11-2	.	many	TRBJ2-7	CASSFQVPNEQYF	TGTGCCAGCAGCTTTCAGGTCCCAAACGAGCAGTACTTC
TRBV2	.	many	TRBJ2-1	CASRQRDESYNEQFF	TGTGCCAGCAGACAACGAGACGAAAGCTACAATGAGCAGTTCTTC
TRBV9	TRBD2	few	TRBJ2-5	CASSVGAGGRETQYF	TGTGCCAGCAGCGTAGGAGCGGGGGGTCGGGAGACCCAGTACTTC
TRBV29-1	.	.	TRBJ1-4	CSVRGTYEGTNEKLFF	TGCAGCGTACGGGGCACCTACGAAGGAACTAATGAAAAACTGTTTTTT
TRBV12-3/TRBV12-4	.	few	TRBJ1-1	CASSTRPGRKAFF	TGTGCCAGCAGTACTCGGCCCGGGAGAAAAGCTTTCTTT
TRBV6-2/TRBV6-3	TRBD1	few	TRBJ2-7	CASSFFVGTGTYEQYF	TGTGCCAGCAGTTTTTTCGTCGGGACAGGGACCTACGAGCAGTACTTC
TRBV3-1	TRBD2	few	TRBJ2-3	CASSPGLAGGPSTDTQYF	TGTGCCAGCAGCCCGGGACTAGCGGGGGGGCCTAGCACAGATACGCAGTATTTT
TRBV5-1	TRBD2	.	TRBJ2-2	CASSLVPSGGTGELFF	TGCGCCAGCAGCTTGGTGCCTAGCGGGGGCACCGGGGAGCTGTTTTTT
TRBV30	.	many	TRBJ2-1	CAWSEGSYNEQFF	TGTGCCTGGAGTGAGGGCAGCTACAATGAGCAGTTCTTC
TRBV6-1	.	few	TRBJ2-7	CASSKPGYEQYF	TGTGCCAGCAGCAAACCAGGGTACGAGCAGTACTTC
TRBV15	TRBD1	many	TRBJ2-5	CATSRGTGHQETQYF	TGTGCCACCAGCAGAGGGACAGGCCACCAAGAGACCCAGTACTTC
TRBV5-1	.	many	TRBJ1-2	CASRMAVGSYGYTF	TGCGCCAGCAGAATGGCCGTCGGGAGCTATGGCTACACCTTC
TRBV20-1	TRBD2	many	TRBJ2-5	CSATSGGAGETQYF	TGCAGTGCAACTAGCGGGGGGGCCGGAGAGACCCAGTACTTC
TRBV20-1	.	.	TRBJ2-3	CSARGTRQNSDTQYF	TGCAGTGCTAGAGGAACCAGACAGAACTCAGATACGCAGTATTTT
TRBV7-2	.	many	TRBJ2-7	CASSLAGGLATYEQYF	TGTGCCAGCAGCTTAGCCGGTGGGCTAGCGACCTACGAGCAGTACTTC
TRBV6-1	.	.	TRBJ2-1	CASSESSGTRWFF	TGTGCCAGCAGTGAATCTTCCGGGACCCGTTGGTTCTTC
TRBV3-1	.	many	TRBJ2-7	CASRQSGEQYF	TGTGCCAGCAGACAAAGCGGCGAGCAGTACTTC
TRBV12-3/TRBV12-4	TRBD1	.	TRBJ1-2	CASSHSLGQDKHGYTF	TGTGCCAGCAGTCATAGTCTAGGACAGGACAAACATGGCTACACCTTC
TRBV18	.	.	TRBJ2-1	CASVLTIPREQFF	TGTGCCAGCGTCCTGACTATCCCAAGGGAGCAGTTCTTC
TRBV5-1	.	many	TRBJ1-1	CASSLVDTEAFF	TGCGCCAGCAGCTTGGTAGACACTGAAGCTTTCTTT